A single T cell receptor beta chain is shown here with its context. Its specificity is not known. A sample-barcoded 5' primer and a J-beta primer mix were used in a second PCR of about 6 to 12 cycles. TCRdb recomputed calls from the 5' RACE reads with MiXCR, one row per CDR3 protein. Here the sample spans some 780,000 distinct CDR3 sequences, about 56% being singletons. The data are from a study of blood T cells in healthy people across ages. Findings and caveats of the study: Significant beta diversity loss was already apparent by age 40, declining roughly linearly.

Trimming cost V 6 bases and J 10 bases; bases outside gene matches: 8. CDR1 and CDR2 (germline): MNHEY, SVGAGI. The CDR3 contains 14 residues. The rearrangement uses TRBV6-5 and TRBJ2-7; 14 bases fit TRBD2. The sequence derives from a man aged 35-49 years in good health. The material sequenced was blood. CDR3: CASRSGTSGSSQYF. CDR3 nucleotide sequence: TGTGCCAGCAGGTCCGGGACTAGCGGGAGTTCTCAGTACTTC.